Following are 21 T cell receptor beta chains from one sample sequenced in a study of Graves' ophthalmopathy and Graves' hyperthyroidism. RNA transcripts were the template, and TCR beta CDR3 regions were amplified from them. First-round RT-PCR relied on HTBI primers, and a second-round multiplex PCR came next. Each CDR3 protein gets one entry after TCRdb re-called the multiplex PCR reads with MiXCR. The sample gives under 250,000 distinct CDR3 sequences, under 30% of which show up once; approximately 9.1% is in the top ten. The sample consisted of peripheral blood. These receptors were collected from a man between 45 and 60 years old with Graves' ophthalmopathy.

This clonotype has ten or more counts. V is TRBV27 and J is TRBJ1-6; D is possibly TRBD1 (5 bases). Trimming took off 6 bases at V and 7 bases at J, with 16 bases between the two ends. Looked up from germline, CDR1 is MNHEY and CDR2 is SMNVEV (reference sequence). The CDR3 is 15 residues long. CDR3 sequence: CASRSVGGENSPLHF. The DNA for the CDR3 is TGTGCCAGCAGGTCCGTTGGGGGAGAGAATTCACCCCTCCACTTT.

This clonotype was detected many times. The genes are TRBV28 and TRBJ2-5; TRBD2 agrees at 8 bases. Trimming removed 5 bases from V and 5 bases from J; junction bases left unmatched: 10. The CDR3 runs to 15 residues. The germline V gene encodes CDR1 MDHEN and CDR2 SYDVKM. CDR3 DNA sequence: TGTGCCAGCAGTCCCCATCGGACTAGCCGGGAGACCCAGTACTTC. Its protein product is CASSPHRTSRETQYF.

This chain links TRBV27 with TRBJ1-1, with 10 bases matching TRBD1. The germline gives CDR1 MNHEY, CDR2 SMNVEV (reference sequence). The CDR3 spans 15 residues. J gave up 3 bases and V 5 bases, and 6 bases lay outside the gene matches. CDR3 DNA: TGTGCCAGCAGTACTTGGACAGGGGGTGACACTGAAGCTTTCTTT. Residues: CASSTWTGGDTEAFF.

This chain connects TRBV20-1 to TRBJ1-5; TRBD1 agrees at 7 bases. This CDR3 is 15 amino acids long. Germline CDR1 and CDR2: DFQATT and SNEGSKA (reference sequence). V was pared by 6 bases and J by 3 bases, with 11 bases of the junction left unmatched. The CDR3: CSARQRQGYNQPQHF. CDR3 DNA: TGCAGTGCGCGACAAAGACAGGGTTACAATCAGCCCCAGCATTTT.

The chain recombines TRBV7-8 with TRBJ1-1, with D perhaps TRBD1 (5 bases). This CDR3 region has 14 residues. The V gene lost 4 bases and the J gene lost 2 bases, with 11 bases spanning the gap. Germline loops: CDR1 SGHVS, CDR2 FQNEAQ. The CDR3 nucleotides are TGTGCCAGCAGCTGGGGGACCGCTAACACTGAAGCTTTCTTT. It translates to CASSWGTANTEAFF.

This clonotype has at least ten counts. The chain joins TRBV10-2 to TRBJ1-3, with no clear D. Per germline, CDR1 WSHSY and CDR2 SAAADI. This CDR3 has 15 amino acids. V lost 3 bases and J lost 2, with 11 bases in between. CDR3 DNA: TGCGCCAGCAGTGAAGTTAGTAGGGCTGGAAACACCATATATTTT. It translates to CASSEVSRAGNTIYF.

DNA of the CDR3: TGCAGCGTTGCGCAGGGCAATCAGCCCCAGCATTTT. Protein product: CSVAQGNQPQHF. The rearrangement links TRBV29-1 to TRBJ1-5; the D is unclear. Germline V gene data show CDR1 as SQVTM and CDR2 as ANQGSEA. The CDR3 spans 12 residues. The V end lost 4 bases, the J end lost 2 bases, and 6 bases lay between the germline ends.

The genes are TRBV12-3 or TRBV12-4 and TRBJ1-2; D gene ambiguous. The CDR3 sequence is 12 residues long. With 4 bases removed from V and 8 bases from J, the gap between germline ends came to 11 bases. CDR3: CASSSDRGGYTF. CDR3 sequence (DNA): TGTGCCAGCAGTTCGGACCGTGGAGGCTACACCTTC.

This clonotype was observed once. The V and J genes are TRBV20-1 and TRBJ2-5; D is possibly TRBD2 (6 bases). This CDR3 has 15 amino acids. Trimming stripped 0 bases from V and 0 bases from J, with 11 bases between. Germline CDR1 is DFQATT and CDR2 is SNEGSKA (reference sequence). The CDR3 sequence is CSARDAGGHQETQYF. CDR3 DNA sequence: TGCAGTGCTAGAGATGCCGGGGGACACCAAGAGACCCAGTACTTC.

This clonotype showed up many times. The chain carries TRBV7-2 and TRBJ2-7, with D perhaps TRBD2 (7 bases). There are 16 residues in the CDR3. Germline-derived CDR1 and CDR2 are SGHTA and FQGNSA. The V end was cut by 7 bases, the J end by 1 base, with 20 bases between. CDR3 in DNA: TGTGCCAGCACCCCCTTTGGGGGGGGCGCGTCCTACGAGCAGTACTTC. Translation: CASTPFGGGASYEQYF.

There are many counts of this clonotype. The CDR3 loop reads CASRRGQGRVETQYF. CDR3 bases: TGTGCCAGCAGGCGCGGACAGGGGCGGGTAGAGACCCAGTACTTC. This chain connects TRBV12-3 or TRBV12-4 to TRBJ2-5, with TRBD1 identical over 9 bases. The CDR3 is made up of 15 amino acids. Losses at the gene ends were 6 bases for V and 4 bases for J; bases not matched to a gene: 9.

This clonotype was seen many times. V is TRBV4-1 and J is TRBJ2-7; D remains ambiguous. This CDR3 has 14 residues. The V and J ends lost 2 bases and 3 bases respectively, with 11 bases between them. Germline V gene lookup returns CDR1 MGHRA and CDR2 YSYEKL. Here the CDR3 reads CASSQLRADYEQYF. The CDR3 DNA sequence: TGCGCCAGCAGCCAATTACGGGCAGACTACGAGCAGTACTTC.

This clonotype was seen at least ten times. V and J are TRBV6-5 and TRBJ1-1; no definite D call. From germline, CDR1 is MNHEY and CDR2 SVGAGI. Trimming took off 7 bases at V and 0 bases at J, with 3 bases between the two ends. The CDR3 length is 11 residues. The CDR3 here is CASTMNTEAFF. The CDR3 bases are TGTGCCAGCACCATGAACACTGAAGCTTTCTTT.

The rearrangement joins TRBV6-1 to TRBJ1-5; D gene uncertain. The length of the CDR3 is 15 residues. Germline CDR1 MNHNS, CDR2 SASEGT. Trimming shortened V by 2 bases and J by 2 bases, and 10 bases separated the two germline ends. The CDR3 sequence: CASSESLDGNQPQHF. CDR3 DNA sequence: TGTGCCAGCAGTGAATCGCTGGATGGCAATCAGCCCCAGCATTTT.

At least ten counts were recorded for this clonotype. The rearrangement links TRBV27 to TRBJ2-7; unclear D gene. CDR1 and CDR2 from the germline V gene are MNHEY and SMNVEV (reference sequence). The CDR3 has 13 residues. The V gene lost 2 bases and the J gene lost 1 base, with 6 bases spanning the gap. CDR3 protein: CASSLTRSYEQYF. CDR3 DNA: TGTGCCAGCAGTTTAACGCGGTCCTACGAGCAGTACTTC.

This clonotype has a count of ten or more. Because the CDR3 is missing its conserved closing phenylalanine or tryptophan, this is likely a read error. CDR3 sequence: CATSSFPRDTNTEAFL. Here the CDR3 DNA reads TGTGCCACCAGCTCCTTTCCCCGAGACACCAACACTGAAGCTTTCCTT. The genes are TRBV15 and TRBJ1-1; D uncertain. The V and J ends lost 5 bases and 2 bases respectively, with 18 bases between them. The CDR3 extends over 16 amino acids. Looked up from germline, CDR1 is LNHNV and CDR2 is YYDKDF (reference sequence).

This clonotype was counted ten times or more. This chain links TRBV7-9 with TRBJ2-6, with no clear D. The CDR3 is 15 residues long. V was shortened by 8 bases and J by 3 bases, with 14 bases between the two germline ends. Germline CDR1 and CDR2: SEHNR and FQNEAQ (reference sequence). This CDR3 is CASYGPENGANVLTF. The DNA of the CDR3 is TGTGCCAGCTACGGCCCTGAGAATGGGGCCAACGTCCTGACTTTC.

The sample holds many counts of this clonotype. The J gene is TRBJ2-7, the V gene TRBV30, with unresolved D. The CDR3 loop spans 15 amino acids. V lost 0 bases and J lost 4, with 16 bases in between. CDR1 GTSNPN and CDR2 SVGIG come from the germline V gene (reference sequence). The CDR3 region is CAWSVAGPRPYEQYF. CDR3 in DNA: TGTGCCTGGAGTGTAGCTGGACCGAGACCTTACGAGCAGTACTTC.

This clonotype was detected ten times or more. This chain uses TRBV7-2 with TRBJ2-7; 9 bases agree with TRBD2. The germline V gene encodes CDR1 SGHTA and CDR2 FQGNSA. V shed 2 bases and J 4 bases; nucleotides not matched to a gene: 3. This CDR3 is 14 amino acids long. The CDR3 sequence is CASSLRREGYEQYF. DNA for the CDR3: TGTGCCAGCAGCTTACGGCGGGAGGGATACGAGCAGTACTTC. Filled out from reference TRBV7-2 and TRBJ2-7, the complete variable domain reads GAGVSQSPSNKVTEKGKDVELRCDPISGHTALYWYRQSLGQGLEFLIYFQGNSAPDKSGLPSDRFSAERTGGSVSTLTIQRTQQEDSAVYLCASSLRREGYEQYFGPGTRLTVT.

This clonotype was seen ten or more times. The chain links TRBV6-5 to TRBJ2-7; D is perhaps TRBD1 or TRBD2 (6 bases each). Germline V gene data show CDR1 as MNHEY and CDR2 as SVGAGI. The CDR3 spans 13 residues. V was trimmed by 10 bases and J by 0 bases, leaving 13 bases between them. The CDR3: CATPGAGSYEQYF. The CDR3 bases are TGTGCCACCCCGGGGGCAGGCTCCTACGAGCAGTACTTC.

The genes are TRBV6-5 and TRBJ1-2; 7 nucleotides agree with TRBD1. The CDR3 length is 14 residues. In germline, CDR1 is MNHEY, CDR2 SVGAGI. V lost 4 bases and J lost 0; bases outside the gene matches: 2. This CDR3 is CASSSTGPNYGYTF. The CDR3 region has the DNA TGTGCCAGCAGTTCGACAGGGCCTAACTATGGCTACACCTTC.